A selection of T cell receptor beta chains follows, all from one sample in a study of T-cell reconstitution after alpha-beta-depleted transplantation in children. TCRdb used MiXCR to reprocess the PCR reads, holding one entry per CDR3 protein. The sample has more than 550,000 distinct CDR3 sequences, approximately 10% seen once. This sample comprised PBMCs from the stem cell graft donor, obtained from the stem cell graft. The receptors come from a human donor who donated a stem cell graft to a child with acute myeloid leukemia. CDR3s include the opening cysteine and the closing phenylalanine or tryptophan. Fields, in order: D gene, V gene, CDR3 length, J gene, clone size, CDR3 protein, CDR3 DNA. A D gene is named only where the DNA matches it firmly. Rows give clone size only sometimes, using once, few, many, or a class for an expanded clone.

TRBD2	TRBV5-1	16	TRBJ2-3	few	CASSPRTSNRADTQYF	TGCGCCAGCAGCCCCCGGACTAGTAATAGGGCAGATACGCAGTATTTT
TRBD2	TRBV3-1	15	TRBJ2-2	.	CASSGASGRTGELFF	TGTGCCAGCAGCGGAGCTAGCGGGAGGACCGGGGAGCTGTTTTTT
TRBD2	TRBV20-1	19	TRBJ2-7	.	CSARLGHTTSGRYSYEQYF	TGCAGTGCTAGACTTGGACACACGACTAGCGGGAGGTACTCCTACGAGCAGTACTTC
.	TRBV7-2	16	TRBJ2-3	.	CASSLYERRGADTQYF	TGTGCCAGCAGCTTATACGAGCGGAGGGGGGCAGATACGCAGTATTTT
.	TRBV12-3/TRBV12-4	14	TRBJ1-1	many	CASSFGTANTEAFF	TGTGCCAGCAGTTTTGGGACGGCGAACACTGAAGCTTTCTTT
TRBD2	TRBV12-3/TRBV12-4	16	TRBJ2-5	.	CASRPTRLAVGETQYF	TGTGCCAGCAGGCCTACACGACTAGCGGTGGGAGAGACCCAGTACTTC
.	TRBV6-2/TRBV6-3	14	TRBJ2-7	few	CASSITRLTYEQYF	TGTGCCAGCAGCATCACCAGACTTACCTACGAGCAGTACTTC
.	TRBV20-1	15	TRBJ2-1	many	CSAHVYSSSYNEQFF	TGCAGTGCTCATGTGTACTCAAGCTCCTACAATGAGCAGTTCTTC
.	TRBV6-2/TRBV6-3	14	TRBJ2-7	many	CASHPAGRIYEQYF	TGTGCCAGCCACCCAGCAGGTCGAATCTACGAGCAGTACTTC
.	TRBV20-1	17	TRBJ2-3	few	CSAREVLDFERTDTQYF	TGCAGTGCTAGGGAGGTGTTGGACTTCGAACGCACAGATACGCAGTATTTT
.	TRBV2	13	TRBJ2-7	few	CASSDRVAREQYF	TGTGCCAGCAGTGACAGGGTGGCCCGCGAGCAGTACTTC
TRBD1	TRBV10-3	15	TRBJ2-3	.	CAISGRDRGTSTQYF	TGTGCCATCAGTGGCCGGGACAGGGGGACCAGTACGCAGTATTTT
.	TRBV7-3	13	TRBJ2-7	few	CASSRTHGYEQYF	TGTGCCAGCAGCCGCACGCACGGCTACGAGCAGTACTTC
.	TRBV7-3	16	TRBJ2-3	few	CASSSSGPRDADTQYF	TGTGCCAGCAGCTCCTCCGGGCCCAGGGACGCAGATACGCAGTATTTT
.	TRBV10-3	13	TRBJ1-4	.	CAIGPGGPEKLFF	TGTGCCATCGGCCCGGGCGGGCCGGAAAAACTGTTTTTT
.	TRBV28	13	TRBJ2-7	.	CATHGTYSYEQYF	TGTGCCACCCACGGGACATACTCCTACGAGCAGTACTTC
TRBD2	TRBV5-1	16	TRBJ2-5	.	CASRRLAGPLQETQYF	TGCGCCAGCAGGCGACTAGCGGGCCCCCTCCAAGAGACCCAGTACTTC
TRBD1	TRBV6-2/TRBV6-3	15	TRBJ2-7	.	CASSVRGLGSYEQYF	TGTGCCAGCAGCGTCAGGGGGCTCGGCTCCTACGAGCAGTACTTC
.	TRBV11-2	18	TRBJ2-1	.	CASSLQGPGLGSYNEQFF	TGTGCCAGCAGCCTACAAGGCCCAGGGTTAGGCTCCTACAATGAGCAGTTCTTC
TRBD2	TRBV20-1	15	TRBJ2-1	.	CSASSLAANYNEQFF	TGCAGTGCCTCCTCACTAGCGGCAAATTACAATGAGCAGTTCTTC
TRBD1	TRBV6-1	14	TRBJ1-4	few	CASRGQGYDEKLFF	TGTGCCAGCAGAGGACAGGGGTACGATGAAAAACTGTTTTTT
.	TRBV4-3	14	TRBJ2-2	many	CASSQIPLGRELFF	TGCGCCAGCAGCCAAATACCTCTCGGACGGGAGCTGTTTTTT
TRBD2	TRBV12-3/TRBV12-4	14	TRBJ2-7	few	CASSAGGRFDEQYF	TGTGCCAGCAGTGCGGGGGGAAGGTTCGACGAGCAGTACTTC
TRBD1	TRBV20-1	13	TRBJ2-7	.	CSATRQGRYEQYF	TGCAGTGCTACAAGACAGGGGAGGTACGAGCAGTACTTC
.	TRBV20-1	12	TRBJ2-7	few	CSARLAGSEQYF	TGCAGTGCTAGACTCGCAGGGTCCGAGCAGTACTTC